A selection of T cell receptor beta chains follows, all from one sample in a study of CD8 T cells in ankylosing spondylitis. Using its own MiXCR run on the 5' RACE reads, TCRdb lists one record per CDR3 protein. The sample consists of 250,000 or so distinct CDR3 sequences, about 10% of them appearing once. The sequenced sample was blood, either unsorted or a sorted T cell fraction (not recorded which). These receptors were collected from a male donor with ankylosing spondylitis or in good health (not recorded which). Both conserved end residues are part of each CDR3. The D gene is left open where the match is weak. A row's size may be missing; if present it is once, few, many or a size class.

d_call | j_call | v_call | clone_size | cdr3_nt | cdr3_aa
. | TRBJ1-2 | TRBV10-3 | many | TGTGCCATCAGTGGACGGGGTCCCTACTATGGCTACACCTTC | CAISGRGPYYGYTF
. | TRBJ2-4 | TRBV19 | few | TGTGCCAGCAACCAGGGATTCATTCAGTACTTC | CASNQGFIQYF
. | TRBJ2-5 | TRBV18 | few | TGTGCCAGCTCACCAGTCCTATTGGGGACTCTTATTGAGACCCAGTACTTC | CASSPVLLGTLIETQYF
. | TRBJ1-1 | TRBV6-1 | many | TGTGCCAGCCGTGTGCCGGGGCTGAACACTGAAGCTTTCTTT | CASRVPGLNTEAFF
. | TRBJ2-5 | TRBV15 | many | TGTGCCACCAGCAGAGATAGTTGGGGGGAGACCCAGTACTTC | CATSRDSWGETQYF
. | TRBJ1-1 | TRBV5-1 | . | TGCGCCAGCAGCTCTAGCCCGAACAGTGAAGCTTTCTTT | CASSSSPNSEAFF
. | TRBJ1-2 | TRBV29-1 | . | TGCAGCGTTGGGGGACAAACGGAAGGCTACACCTTC | CSVGGQTEGYTF
. | TRBJ2-7 | TRBV7-9 | . | TGTGCCAGCAGCTTAGTTTGGGGCGACGAGCAGTACTTC | CASSLVWGDEQYF
TRBD2 | TRBJ2-1 | TRBV4-2 | many | TGTGCCAGCAGCCAAGATCGGAGCGGGAGGGCCAAGCAGTTCTTC | CASSQDRSGRAKQFF
TRBD2 | TRBJ2-7 | TRBV6-1 | many | TGTGCCAGCAGTCCCCACCGGGAGGGGTTCGAGCAGTACTTC | CASSPHREGFEQYF
. | TRBJ2-7 | TRBV7-8 | . | TGTGCCAGCGGAGGAAGCGGATACGAGCAGTACTTC | CASGGSGYEQYF
. | TRBJ2-7 | TRBV5-1 | many | TGCGCCAGCAGCTTGGATGCAGTCGAGCAGTACTTC | CASSLDAVEQYF
TRBD1 | TRBJ2-5 | TRBV5-1 | many | TGCGCCAGCAGCTCCGGGACAGGGGGCTCAGAGGTCGAGACCCAGTACTTC | CASSSGTGGSEVETQYF
TRBD2 | TRBJ2-5 | TRBV29-1 | many | TGCAGCGTTGAGAATGGGGCGGGGGGGCAAGAGACCCAGTACTTC | CSVENGAGGQETQYF
. | TRBJ1-3 | TRBV7-2 | . | TGTGCCAGCAGCTTAGCTCGGGCGGGAAACACCATATATTTT | CASSLARAGNTIYF
. | TRBJ2-7 | TRBV20-1 | few | TGCAGTGCCACGCGTGTAACAGGGTTCCACGAGCAGTACTTC | CSATRVTGFHEQYF
. | TRBJ2-2 | TRBV19 | few | TGTGCCAGTAGTTTTATAGGAGGCGGGGAGCTGTTTTTT | CASSFIGGGELFF
. | TRBJ2-2 | TRBV4-1 | many | TGCGCCAGCAGCCTCTTTGGCGGGGGCCGCCTCTGGGAGCTGTTTTTT | CASSLFGGGRLWELFF
TRBD1 | TRBJ2-7 | TRBV20-1 | . | TGCAGTGCCGAGAAACCGGGACAGAGCTCCTACGAGCAGTACTTC | CSAEKPGQSSYEQYF
. | TRBJ2-5 | TRBV7-6 | many | TGTGCCAGCAGCTTAGTTGGGACACACCAAGAGACCCAGTACTTC | CASSLVGTHQETQYF
. | TRBJ2-3 | TRBV27 | many | TGTGCCAGCAGCACGGGACTAGGGGGCGGTTGGGATACGCAGTATTTT | CASSTGLGGGWDTQYF
TRBD1 | TRBJ1-1 | TRBV14 | few | TGTGCCAGCAGCCACATTGGACAGGGGAATACTGAAGCTTTCTTT | CASSHIGQGNTEAFF
. | TRBJ2-7 | TRBV5-1 | . | TGCGCCAGCAATGGAGGGAACTCCTACGAGCAGTACTTC | CASNGGNSYEQYF
TRBD1 | TRBJ2-7 | TRBV25-1 | . | TGTGCCAGCAGTGCCCAAGACAGGGGGATTTACGAGCAGTACTTC | CASSAQDRGIYEQYF
TRBD2 | TRBJ2-4 | TRBV3-1 | many | TGTGCCAGCAGCCCCGGGGGGGCCGAAAACATTCAGTACTTC | CASSPGGAENIQYF
. | TRBJ2-7 | TRBV5-1 | many | TGCGCCAGCAGCGAGGGAGAGGGGACCCTCTCCTACGAGCAGTACTTC | CASSEGEGTLSYEQYF
. | TRBJ1-6 | TRBV20-1 | . | TGCTGTGCTCAAAGGGGGGACATAAGCTCCTATAATTCACCCCTCCACTTT | CCAQRGDISSYNSPLHF
. | TRBJ2-7 | TRBV5-1 | many | TGCGCCAGCAGCTTGGACATTCTCTACGAGCAGTACTTC | CASSLDILYEQYF
TRBD2 | TRBJ2-3 | TRBV7-2 | few | TGTGCCAGCAGCACCACTAGCGGGGGGAGGGCAGATACGCAGTATTTT | CASSTTSGGRADTQYF
TRBD2 | TRBJ2-2 | TRBV5-4 | many | TGTGCCAGCAGCTTAGCGGGGGGCCAATCGACCGGGGAGCTGTTTTTT | CASSLAGGQSTGELFF
TRBD1 | TRBJ2-7 | TRBV29-1 | many | TGCAGCGTTGAACTGGACAGGGACCACTACGAGCAGTACTTC | CSVELDRDHYEQYF
TRBD1 | TRBJ1-2 | TRBV27 | many | TGTGCCAGCAGAACCGCAGGGGGTTATGGCTACACCTTC | CASRTAGGYGYTF
TRBD2 | TRBJ2-1 | TRBV29-1 | many | TGCAGCGTTGTCCTAGCGGGGGAGAGAAGCTACAATGAGCAGTTCTTC | CSVVLAGERSYNEQFF
. | TRBJ2-3 | TRBV20-1 | many | TGCAGTGCTAGAGATCGGAGGTATTCTAGCACAGATACGCAGTATTTT | CSARDRRYSSTDTQYF
. | TRBJ2-6 | TRBV6-5 | many | TGTGCCAGCAGTTACTCGCGGCGCTCTGGGGCCAACGTCCTGACTTTC | CASSYSRRSGANVLTF
. | TRBJ1-2 | TRBV4-1 | many | TGCGCCAGCAGCCAAGATCGAGGTGCCGGCTACACCTTC | CASSQDRGAGYTF
TRBD2 | TRBJ2-7 | TRBV7-2 | few | TGTGCCAGCAGCTTTGAAAGGGAGGGCTACGAGCAGTACTTC | CASSFEREGYEQYF
TRBD1 | TRBJ1-2 | TRBV5-1 | few | TGCGCCAGCAGCCCACAGGGGAATGGCTACACCTTC | CASSPQGNGYTF
. | TRBJ2-7 | TRBV27 | . | TGTGCCAGCAGTTTCCGGACAAAGCACTACGAGCAGTACTTC | CASSFRTKHYEQYF
. | TRBJ2-1 | TRBV27 | many | TGTGCCAGCAGTTTAACTCCTGGGACTCCTTACAATGAGCAGTTCTTC | CASSLTPGTPYNEQFF
. | TRBJ2-2 | TRBV5-1 | few | TGCGCCAGCAGCTTGGCCGAGGGCGGGACCGGGGAGCTGTTTTTT | CASSLAEGGTGELFF
TRBD1 | TRBJ1-2 | TRBV10-2 | few | TGCGCCAGCAGTGCCTCGACAGGGGGTAATCAGGGCTACACCTTC | CASSASTGGNQGYTF
. | TRBJ1-1 | TRBV7-9 | . | TGTGCCAGCAGCCCCCCAGACCGGAACACTGAAGCTTTCTTT | CASSPPDRNTEAFF
. | TRBJ1-2 | TRBV5-1 | . | TGCGCCAGCAGCCCAGACCTGATGGGTCAGGGGGGCTACACCTTC | CASSPDLMGQGGYTF
. | TRBJ2-5 | TRBV5-1 | many | TGCGCCAGCGGTAGACGGCCCCAAGAGACCCAGTACTTC | CASGRRPQETQYF
. | TRBJ2-4 | TRBV11-1 | few | TGTGCCAGCAGCTCCGGGGACGCCACCAAAAACATTCAGTACTTC | CASSSGDATKNIQYF
. | TRBJ1-2 | TRBV29-1 | . | TGCAGCGTTCCGGACTCCCGTGGCTACACCTTC | CSVPDSRGYTF
. | TRBJ1-5 | TRBV10-2 | many | TGCGCCAGCAGCGCTGACAGTTTGGGCAATCAGCCCCAGCATTTT | CASSADSLGNQPQHF
. | TRBJ2-1 | TRBV4-2 | many | TGTGCCAGCAGTCAACGGGTCGCTAGCGCGGAGGATGAGCAGTTCTTC | CASSQRVASAEDEQFF
TRBD1 | TRBJ2-2 | TRBV7-6 | few | TGTGCCAGCAGCCCCGCAGGGGACAGGGGATGGACCGGGGAGCTGTTTTTT | CASSPAGDRGWTGELFF
TRBD2 | TRBJ2-1 | TRBV18 | once | TGTGCCAGCTCACCGTATCTAGCGGGGGACTACAATGAGCAGTTCTTC | CASSPYLAGDYNEQFF
TRBD2 | TRBJ2-1 | TRBV10-3 | few | TGTGCCATCAGTGATAGCGGGGGGGACAATGAGCAGTTCTTC | CAISDSGGDNEQFF
. | TRBJ2-7 | TRBV7-6 | few | TGTGCCAGCAGCCCCTCCCTGGAGGCCCCCTACGAGCAGTACTTC | CASSPSLEAPYEQYF
. | TRBJ2-6 | TRBV5-1 | many | TGCGCCAGCAGCTTGGGGGGCCGACCCGGCTCTGGGGCCAACGTCCTGACTTTC | CASSLGGRPGSGANVLTF
. | TRBJ1-4 | TRBV5-1 | many | TGCGCCAGCAGCTTCGGCCTCACCGCAACTAATGAAAAACTGTTTTTT | CASSFGLTATNEKLFF